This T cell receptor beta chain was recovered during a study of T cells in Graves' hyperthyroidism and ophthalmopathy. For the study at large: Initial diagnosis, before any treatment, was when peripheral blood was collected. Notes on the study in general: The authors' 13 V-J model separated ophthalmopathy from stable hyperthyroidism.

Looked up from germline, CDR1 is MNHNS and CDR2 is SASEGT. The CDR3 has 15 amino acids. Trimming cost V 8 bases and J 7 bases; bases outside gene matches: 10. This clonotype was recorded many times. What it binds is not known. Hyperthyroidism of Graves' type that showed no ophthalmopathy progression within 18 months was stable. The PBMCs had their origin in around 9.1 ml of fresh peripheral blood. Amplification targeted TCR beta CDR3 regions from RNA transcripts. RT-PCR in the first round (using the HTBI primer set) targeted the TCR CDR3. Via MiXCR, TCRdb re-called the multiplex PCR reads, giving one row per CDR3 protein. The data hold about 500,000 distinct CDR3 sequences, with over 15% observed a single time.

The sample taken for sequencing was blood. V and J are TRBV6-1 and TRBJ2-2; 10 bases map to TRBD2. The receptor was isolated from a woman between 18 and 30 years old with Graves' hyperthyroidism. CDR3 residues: CASQEAGGQGGELFF. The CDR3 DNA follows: TGTGCCAGCCAGGAAGCGGGGGGGCAAGGCGGGGAGCTGTTTTTT.